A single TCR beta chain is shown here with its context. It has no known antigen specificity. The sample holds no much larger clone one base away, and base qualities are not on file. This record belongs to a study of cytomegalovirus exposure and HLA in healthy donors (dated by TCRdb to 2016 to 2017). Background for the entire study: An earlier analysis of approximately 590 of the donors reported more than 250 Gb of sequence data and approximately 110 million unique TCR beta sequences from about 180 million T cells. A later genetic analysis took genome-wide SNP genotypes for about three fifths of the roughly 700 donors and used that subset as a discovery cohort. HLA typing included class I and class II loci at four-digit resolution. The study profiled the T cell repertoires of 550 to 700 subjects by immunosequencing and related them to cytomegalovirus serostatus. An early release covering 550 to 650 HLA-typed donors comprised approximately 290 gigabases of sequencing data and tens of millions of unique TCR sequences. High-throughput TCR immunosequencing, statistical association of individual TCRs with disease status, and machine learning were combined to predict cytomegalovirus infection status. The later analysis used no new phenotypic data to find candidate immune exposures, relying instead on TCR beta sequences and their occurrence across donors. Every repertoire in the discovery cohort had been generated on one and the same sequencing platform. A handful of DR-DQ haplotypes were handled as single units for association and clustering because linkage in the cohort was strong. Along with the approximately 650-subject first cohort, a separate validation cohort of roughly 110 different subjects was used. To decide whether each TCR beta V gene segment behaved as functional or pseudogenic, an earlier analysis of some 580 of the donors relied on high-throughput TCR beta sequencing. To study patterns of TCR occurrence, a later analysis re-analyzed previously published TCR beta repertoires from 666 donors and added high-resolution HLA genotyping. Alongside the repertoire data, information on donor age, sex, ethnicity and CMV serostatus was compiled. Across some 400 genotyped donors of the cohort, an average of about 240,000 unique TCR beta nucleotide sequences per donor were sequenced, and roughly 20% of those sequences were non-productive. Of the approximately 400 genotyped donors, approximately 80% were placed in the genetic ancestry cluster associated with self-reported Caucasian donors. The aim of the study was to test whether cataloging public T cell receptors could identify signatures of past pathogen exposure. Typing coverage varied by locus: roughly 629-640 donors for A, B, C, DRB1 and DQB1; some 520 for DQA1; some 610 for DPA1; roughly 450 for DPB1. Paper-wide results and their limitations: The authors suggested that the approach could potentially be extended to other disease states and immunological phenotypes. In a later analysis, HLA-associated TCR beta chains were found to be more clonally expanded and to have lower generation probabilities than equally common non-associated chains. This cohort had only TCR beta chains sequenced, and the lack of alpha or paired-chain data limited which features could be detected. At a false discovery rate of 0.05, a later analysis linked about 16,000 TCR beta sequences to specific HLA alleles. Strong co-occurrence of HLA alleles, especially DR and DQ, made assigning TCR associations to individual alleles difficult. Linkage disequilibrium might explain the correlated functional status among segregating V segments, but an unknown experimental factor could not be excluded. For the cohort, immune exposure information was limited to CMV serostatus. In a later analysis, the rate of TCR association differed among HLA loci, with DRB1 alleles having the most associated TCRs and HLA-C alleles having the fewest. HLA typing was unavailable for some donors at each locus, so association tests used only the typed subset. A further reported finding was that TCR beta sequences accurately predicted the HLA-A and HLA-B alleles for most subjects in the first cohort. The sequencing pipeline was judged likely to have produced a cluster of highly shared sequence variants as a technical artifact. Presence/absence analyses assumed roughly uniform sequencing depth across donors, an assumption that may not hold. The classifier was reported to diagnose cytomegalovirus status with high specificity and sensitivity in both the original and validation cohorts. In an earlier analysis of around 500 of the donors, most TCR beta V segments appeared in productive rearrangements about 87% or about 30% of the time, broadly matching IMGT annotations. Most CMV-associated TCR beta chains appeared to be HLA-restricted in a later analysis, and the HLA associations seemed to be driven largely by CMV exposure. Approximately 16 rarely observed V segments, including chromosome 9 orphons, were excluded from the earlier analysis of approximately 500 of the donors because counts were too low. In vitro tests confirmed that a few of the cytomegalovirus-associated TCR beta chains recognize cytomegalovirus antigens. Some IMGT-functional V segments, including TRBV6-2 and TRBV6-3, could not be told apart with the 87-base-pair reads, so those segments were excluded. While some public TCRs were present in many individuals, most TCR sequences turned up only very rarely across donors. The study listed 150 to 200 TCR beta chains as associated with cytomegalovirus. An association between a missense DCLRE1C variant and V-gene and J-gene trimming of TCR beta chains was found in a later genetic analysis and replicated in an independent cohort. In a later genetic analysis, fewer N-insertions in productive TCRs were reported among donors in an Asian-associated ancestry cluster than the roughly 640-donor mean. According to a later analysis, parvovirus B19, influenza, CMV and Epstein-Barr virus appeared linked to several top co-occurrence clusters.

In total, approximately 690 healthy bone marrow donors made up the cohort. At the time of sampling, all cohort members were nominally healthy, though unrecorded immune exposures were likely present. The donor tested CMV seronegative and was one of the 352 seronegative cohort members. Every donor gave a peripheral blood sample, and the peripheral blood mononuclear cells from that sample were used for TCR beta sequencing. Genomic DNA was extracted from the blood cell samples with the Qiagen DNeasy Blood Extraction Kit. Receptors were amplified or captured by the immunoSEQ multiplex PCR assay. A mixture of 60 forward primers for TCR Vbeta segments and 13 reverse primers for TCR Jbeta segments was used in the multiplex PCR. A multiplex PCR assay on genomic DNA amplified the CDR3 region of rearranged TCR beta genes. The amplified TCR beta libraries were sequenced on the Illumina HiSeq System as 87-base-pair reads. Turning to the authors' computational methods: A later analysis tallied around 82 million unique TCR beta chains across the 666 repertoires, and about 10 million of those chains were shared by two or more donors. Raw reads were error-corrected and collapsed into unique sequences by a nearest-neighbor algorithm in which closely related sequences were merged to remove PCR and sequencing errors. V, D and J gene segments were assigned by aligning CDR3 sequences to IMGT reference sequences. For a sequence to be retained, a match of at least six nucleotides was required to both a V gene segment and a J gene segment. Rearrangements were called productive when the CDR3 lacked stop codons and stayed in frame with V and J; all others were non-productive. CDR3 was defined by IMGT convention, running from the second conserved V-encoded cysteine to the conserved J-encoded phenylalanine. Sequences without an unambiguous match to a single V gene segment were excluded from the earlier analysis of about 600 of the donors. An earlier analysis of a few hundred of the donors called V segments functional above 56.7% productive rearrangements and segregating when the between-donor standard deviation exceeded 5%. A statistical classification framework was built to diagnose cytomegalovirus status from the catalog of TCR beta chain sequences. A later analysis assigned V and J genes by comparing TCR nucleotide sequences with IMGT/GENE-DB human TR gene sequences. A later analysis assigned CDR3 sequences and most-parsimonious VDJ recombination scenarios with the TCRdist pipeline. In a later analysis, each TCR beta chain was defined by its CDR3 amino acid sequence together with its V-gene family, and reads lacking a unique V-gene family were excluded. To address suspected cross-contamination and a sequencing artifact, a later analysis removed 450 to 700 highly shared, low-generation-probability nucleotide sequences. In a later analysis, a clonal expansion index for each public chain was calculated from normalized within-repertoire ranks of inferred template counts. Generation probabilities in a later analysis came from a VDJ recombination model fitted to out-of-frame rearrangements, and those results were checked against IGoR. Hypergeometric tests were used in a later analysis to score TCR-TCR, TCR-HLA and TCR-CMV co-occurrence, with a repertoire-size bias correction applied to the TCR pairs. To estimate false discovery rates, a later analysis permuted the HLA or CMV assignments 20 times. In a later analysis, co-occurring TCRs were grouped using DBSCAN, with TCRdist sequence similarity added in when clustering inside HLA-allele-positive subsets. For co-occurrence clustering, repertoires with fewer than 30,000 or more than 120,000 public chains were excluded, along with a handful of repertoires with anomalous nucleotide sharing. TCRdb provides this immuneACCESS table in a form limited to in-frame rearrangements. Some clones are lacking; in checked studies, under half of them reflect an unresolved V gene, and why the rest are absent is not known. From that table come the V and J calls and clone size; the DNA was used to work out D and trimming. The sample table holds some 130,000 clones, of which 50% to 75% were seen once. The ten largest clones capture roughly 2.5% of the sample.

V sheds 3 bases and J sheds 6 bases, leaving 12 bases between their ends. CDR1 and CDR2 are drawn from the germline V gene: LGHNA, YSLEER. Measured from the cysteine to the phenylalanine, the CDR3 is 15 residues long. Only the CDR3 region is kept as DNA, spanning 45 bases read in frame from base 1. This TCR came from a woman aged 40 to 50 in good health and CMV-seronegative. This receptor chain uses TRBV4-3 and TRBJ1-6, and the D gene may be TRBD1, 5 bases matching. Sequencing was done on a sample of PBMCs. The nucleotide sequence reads TGCGCCAGCAGCCATGCCGGGACTCTTAATTCACCCCTCCACTTT. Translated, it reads CASSHAGTLNSPLHF.